This T cell receptor beta chain stems from a study of T cell repertoires in cytomegalovirus infection. For this clonotype: No antigen is known for it.

TCRdb re-called the reads through MiXCR, storing one row per CDR3 protein. The table has fewer than 1,000,000 distinct CDR3 sequences, 31% seen once; the top ten hold 11% to 15%. V was pared by 4 bases and J by 3 bases, with 13 bases of the junction left unmatched. Germline CDR1 SGHDT, CDR2 YYEEEE. The CDR3 sequence is 16 residues long. The clonotype originates from a human donor in good health (CMV status not recorded). Some clones in this sample may be carry-over from other donors' samples. The V and J genes are TRBV5-6 and TRBJ2-7, with 7 bases that match TRBD2. Source: cultured CD8+ T cells from PBMCs, taken from culture after CMV antigen stimulation. The CDR3 is CASSNRRGTGGYEQYF. The CDR3 DNA reads TGTGCCAGCAGCAACCGCCGGGGCACGGGAGGCTACGAGCAGTACTTC.